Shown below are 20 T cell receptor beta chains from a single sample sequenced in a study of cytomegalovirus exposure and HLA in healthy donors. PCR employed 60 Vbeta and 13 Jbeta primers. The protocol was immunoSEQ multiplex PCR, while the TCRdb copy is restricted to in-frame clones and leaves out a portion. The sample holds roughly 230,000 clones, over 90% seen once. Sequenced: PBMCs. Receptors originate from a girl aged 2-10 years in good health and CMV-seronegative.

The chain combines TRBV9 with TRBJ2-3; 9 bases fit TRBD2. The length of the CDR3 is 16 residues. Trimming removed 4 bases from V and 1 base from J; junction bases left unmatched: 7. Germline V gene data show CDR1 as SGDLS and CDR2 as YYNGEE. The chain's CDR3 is CASSPAGGPGTDTQYF. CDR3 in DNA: TGTGCCAGCAGCCCCGCGGGGGGGCCGGGCACAGATACGCAGTATTTT.

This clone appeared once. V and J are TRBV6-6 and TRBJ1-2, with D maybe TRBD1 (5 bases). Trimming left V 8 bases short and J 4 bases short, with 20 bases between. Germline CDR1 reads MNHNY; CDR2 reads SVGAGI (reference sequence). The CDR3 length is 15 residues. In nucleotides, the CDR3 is TGTGCCAGCTCCTACGCCCAAGGGGTGATCTATGGCTACACCTTC. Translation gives CASSYAQGVIYGYTF.

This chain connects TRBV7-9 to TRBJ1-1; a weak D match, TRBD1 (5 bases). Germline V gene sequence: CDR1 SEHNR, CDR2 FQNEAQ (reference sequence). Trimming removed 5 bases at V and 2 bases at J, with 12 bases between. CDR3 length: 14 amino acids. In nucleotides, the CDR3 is TGTGCCAGCAGCCCAAGGGGCCTTAACACTGAAGCTTTCTTT. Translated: CASSPRGLNTEAFF.

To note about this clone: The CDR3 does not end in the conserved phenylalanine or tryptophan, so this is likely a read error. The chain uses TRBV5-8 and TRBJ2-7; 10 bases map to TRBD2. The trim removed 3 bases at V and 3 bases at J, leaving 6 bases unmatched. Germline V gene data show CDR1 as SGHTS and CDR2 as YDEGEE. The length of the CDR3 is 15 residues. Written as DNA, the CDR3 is TGTGCCAGCAGCTGGGCGCTAGCGGGAGACTACGAGCAGTACTCC. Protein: CASSWALAGDYEQYS.

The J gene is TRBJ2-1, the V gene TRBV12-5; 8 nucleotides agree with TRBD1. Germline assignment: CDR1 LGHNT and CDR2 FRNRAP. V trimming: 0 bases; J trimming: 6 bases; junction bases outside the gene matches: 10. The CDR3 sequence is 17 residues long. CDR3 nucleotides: TGTGCTAGTGGTTTGGTACAGCCGGGACAGGCCATCAATGAGCAGTTCTTC. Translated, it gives CASGLVQPGQAINEQFF.

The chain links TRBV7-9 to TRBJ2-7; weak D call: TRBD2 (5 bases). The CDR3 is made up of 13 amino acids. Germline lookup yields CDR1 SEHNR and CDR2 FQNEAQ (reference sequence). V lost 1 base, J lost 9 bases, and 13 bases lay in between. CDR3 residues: CASSLDPGGGQYF. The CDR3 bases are TGTGCCAGCAGCTTAGATCCAGGAGGAGGGCAGTACTTC.

CDR3 in DNA: TGTGCCAGCAGTATAACAGGGGGCCCGTATCAGCCCCAGCATTTT. It specifies CASSITGGPYQPQHF. The rearrangement joins TRBV27 to TRBJ1-5; TRBD1 matches at 9 bases. This CDR3 contains 15 residues. The germline gives CDR1 MNHEY, CDR2 SMNVEV (reference sequence). The V and J ends lost 5 bases and 5 bases, in that order; junction bases with no gene match: 7.

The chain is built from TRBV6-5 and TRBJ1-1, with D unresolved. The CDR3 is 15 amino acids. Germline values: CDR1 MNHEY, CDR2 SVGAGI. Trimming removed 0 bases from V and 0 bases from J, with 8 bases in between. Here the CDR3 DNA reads TGTGCCAGCAGTTACTCCGGACTTGTGAACACTGAAGCTTTCTTT. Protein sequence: CASSYSGLVNTEAFF.

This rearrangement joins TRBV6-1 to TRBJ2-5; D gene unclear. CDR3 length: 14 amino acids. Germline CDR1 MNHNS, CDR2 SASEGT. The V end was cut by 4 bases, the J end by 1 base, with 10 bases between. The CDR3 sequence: CASSVQWSQETQYF. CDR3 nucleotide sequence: TGTGCCAGCAGTGTACAATGGAGCCAAGAGACCCAGTACTTC.

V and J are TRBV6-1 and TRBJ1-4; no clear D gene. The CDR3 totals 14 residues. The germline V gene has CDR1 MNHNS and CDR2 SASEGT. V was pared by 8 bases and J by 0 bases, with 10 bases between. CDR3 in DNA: TGTGCCAGCTCTAGGACTACAACTAATGAAAAACTGTTTTTT. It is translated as CASSRTTTNEKLFF.

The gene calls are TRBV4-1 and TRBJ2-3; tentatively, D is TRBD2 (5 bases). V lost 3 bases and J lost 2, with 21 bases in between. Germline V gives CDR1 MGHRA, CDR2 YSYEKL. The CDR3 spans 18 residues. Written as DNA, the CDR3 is TGCGCCAGCAGCCAGCCCGGCCTGGAGACGGGAAACACAGATACGCAGTATTTT. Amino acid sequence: CASSQPGLETGNTDTQYF.

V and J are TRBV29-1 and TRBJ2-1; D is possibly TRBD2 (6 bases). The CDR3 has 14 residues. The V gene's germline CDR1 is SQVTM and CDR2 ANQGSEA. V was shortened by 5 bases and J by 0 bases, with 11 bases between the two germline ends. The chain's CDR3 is CSVRRESSYNEQFF. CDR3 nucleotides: TGCAGCGTTCGGAGGGAGAGCTCCTACAATGAGCAGTTCTTC.

The CDR3 reads CASSFRSGGYEQYF. For the CDR3, the DNA is TGCGCCAGCAGCTTTCGATCGGGAGGGTACGAGCAGTACTTC. This chain connects TRBV5-1 to TRBJ2-7; TRBD2 aligns across 8 bases. CDR3 size: 14 residues. The V segment lost 2 bases and the J segment 4 bases; nucleotides outside the gene matches: 5. Looked up from germline, CDR1 is SGHRS and CDR2 is YFSETQ.

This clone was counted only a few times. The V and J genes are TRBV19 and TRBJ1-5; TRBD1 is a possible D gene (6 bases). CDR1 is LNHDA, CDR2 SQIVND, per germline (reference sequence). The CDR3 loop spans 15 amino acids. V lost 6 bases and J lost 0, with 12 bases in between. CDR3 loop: CASRGGGYSNQPQHF. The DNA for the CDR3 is TGTGCCAGTAGGGGAGGGGGGTATAGCAATCAGCCCCAGCATTTT.

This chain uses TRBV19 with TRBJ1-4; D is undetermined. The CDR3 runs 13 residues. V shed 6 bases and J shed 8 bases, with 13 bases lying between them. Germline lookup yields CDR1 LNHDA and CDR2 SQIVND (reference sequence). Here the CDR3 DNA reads TGTGCCAGTAGGGATTCCATGAGGGAAAAACTGTTTTTT. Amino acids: CASRDSMREKLFF.

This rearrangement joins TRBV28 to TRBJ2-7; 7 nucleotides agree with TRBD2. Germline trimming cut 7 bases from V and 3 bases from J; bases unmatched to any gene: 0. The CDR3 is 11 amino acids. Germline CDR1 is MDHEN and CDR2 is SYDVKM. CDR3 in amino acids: CASTGGYEQYF. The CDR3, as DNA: TGTGCCAGCACGGGGGGCTACGAGCAGTACTTC. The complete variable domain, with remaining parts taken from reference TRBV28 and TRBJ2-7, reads DVKVTQSSRYLVKRTGEKVFLECVQDMDHENMFWYRQDPGLGLRLIYFSYDVKMKEKGDIPEGYSVSREKKERFSLILESASTNQTSMYLCASTGGYEQYFGPGTRLTVT.

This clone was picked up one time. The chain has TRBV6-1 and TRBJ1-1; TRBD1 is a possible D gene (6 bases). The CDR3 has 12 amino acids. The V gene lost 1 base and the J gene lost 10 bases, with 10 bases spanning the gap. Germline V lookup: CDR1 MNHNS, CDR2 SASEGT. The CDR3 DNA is TGTGCCAGCAGTGAAGTAGGGGGTATAGCTTTCTTT. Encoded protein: CASSEVGGIAFF.

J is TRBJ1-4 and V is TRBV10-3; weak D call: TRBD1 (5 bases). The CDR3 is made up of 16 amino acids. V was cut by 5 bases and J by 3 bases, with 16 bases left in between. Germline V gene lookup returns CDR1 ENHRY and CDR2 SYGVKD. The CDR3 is CAISSLGQGSNEKLFF. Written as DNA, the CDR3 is TGTGCCATCAGTAGCTTGGGGCAGGGTTCTAATGAAAAACTGTTTTTT.

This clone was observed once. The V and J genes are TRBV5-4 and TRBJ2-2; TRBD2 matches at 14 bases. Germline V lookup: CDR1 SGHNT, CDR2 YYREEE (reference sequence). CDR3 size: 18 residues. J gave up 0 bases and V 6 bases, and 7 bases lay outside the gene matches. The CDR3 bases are TGTGCCAGCATGGGGACTAGCGGGAGACCAACGAACACCGGGGAGCTGTTTTTT. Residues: CASMGTSGRPTNTGELFF.

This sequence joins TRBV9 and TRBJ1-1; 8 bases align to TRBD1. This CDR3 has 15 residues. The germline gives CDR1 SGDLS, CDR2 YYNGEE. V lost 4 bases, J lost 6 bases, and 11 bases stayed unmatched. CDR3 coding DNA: TGTGCCAGCAGCTCAAGTGCAGGGGGCGGTGCTGAAGCTTTCTTT. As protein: CASSSSAGGGAEAFF.